This TCR beta chain was recovered during a study of blood T cell repertoires in COVID-19. The CDR3 spans 14 residues. The ends lost 7 bases at V and 5 bases at J; junction bases unmatched: 6. CDR1 and CDR2 (germline): SGHRS, YFSETQ. The authors' processing: How many nucleated cells were present was estimated from reference gene primer amplification. The repertoire was sequenced with immunoSEQ multiplex PCR; TCRdb's copy has only in-frame clones and lacks some. Clonal size and the V and J genes are those of that table, whereas D and trimming came from the DNA. The sample consists of 210,000 or so clones, roughly 81% of them appearing once.

Specimen: peripheral blood. This sequence joins TRBV5-1 and TRBJ1-4; 9 bases agree with TRBD1. This receptor was obtained from a woman between 45 and 65 years old with active or convalescent COVID-19. The CDR3 is CASGSGTGNEKLFF. The CDR3, as DNA: TGCGCCAGCGGCTCGGGGACAGGGAATGAAAAACTGTTTTTT.